This note documents a single T cell receptor (beta chain) sequence. This entry comes from a study of T cells after yellow fever vaccination. The CDR3 covers 18 residues. Trimming shortened V by 5 bases and J by 7 bases, and 27 bases separated the two germline ends. Germline assignment: CDR1 SGHVS and CDR2 FNYEAQ. MiXCR, run by TCRdb on the 5' RACE reads, gives a single entry per CDR3 protein. The table has 400,000 or so distinct CDR3 sequences, 6.2% seen once. The chain combines TRBV7-6 with TRBJ1-5, with D perhaps TRBD1 (5 bases). Sequencing used PBMCs, obtained 5 days after the yellow fever booster vaccination. The receptor was derived from a man aged 25 to 40 who received the YFV17D yellow fever vaccine. Here the CDR3 reads CASSLGSDTGAVGQPQHF. DNA of the CDR3: TGTGCCAGCAGCCTAGGGTCGGACACGGGAGCGGTAGGGCAGCCCCAGCATTTT.